This is a list of T cell receptor beta chains from one sample in a study of T cells in localized non-small cell lung cancer. The method was immunoSEQ multiplex PCR; TCRdb's version includes in-frame clones alone and lacks a portion of them. The sample has fewer than 2,000 clones; more than 20% are singletons. The specimen was lung tumor tissue, collected before any cancer treatment. The receptors come from a female donor over 55 with stage I lung adenocarcinoma. Each CDR3 is given with its conserved first and last residue. Fields, in order: D gene, J gene, clone size, V gene, CDR3 DNA, CDR3 protein. A D gene is named only where the DNA matches it firmly. Clone size is not always given. Where it is, it says once, few, many or a class for expanded clones.

D: .; J: TRBJ2-2; size: .; V: TRBV18; DNA: TGTGCCAGCTCACCGGGTCTGGGGAGAGAAGTTGGCGGGGAGCTGTTTTTT; CDR3: CASSPGLGREVGGELFF
D: .; J: TRBJ2-5; size: .; V: TRBV11-3; DNA: TGTGCCAGCAGCTTAGGGCTGGGAGAAGAGACCCAGTACTTC; CDR3: CASSLGLGEETQYF
D: .; J: TRBJ2-2; size: .; V: TRBV7-2; DNA: TGTGCCAGCAGCGCCCACTACACCGGGGAGCTGTTTTTT; CDR3: CASSAHYTGELFF
D: .; J: TRBJ1-1; size: .; V: TRBV5-1; DNA: TGCGCCAGCAGCTTGGCCTGGGGAGGTGGCACTGAAGCTTTCTTT; CDR3: CASSLAWGGGTEAFF
D: TRBD2; J: TRBJ2-3; size: .; V: TRBV11-3; DNA: TGTGCCAGCAGCTTGAGCGTGGCTAGCGGGAAAAATACGCAGTATTTT; CDR3: CASSLSVASGKNTQYF
D: .; J: TRBJ1-1; size: large; V: TRBV11-3; DNA: TGTGCCAGCAGCTACGGAGGGGGAGGTGACCCTGAAGCTTTCTTT; CDR3: CASSYGGGGDPEAFF
D: .; J: TRBJ2-3; size: .; V: TRBV19; DNA: TGTGCCAGTAGTATGGCCTCCGGAAGGACGCAGTATTTT; CDR3: CASSMASGRTQYF
D: TRBD2; J: TRBJ2-7; size: .; V: TRBV28; DNA: TGTGCCAGCAGTCGCCGGGACAGCGGACTAGCGGGTACAGTAAGCGAGCAGTACTTC; CDR3: CASSRRDSGLAGTVSEQYF
D: .; J: TRBJ2-5; size: few; V: TRBV6-8; DNA: TGTGCCAGCAGCCAGAAAGCTAGAGAGACCCAGTACTTC; CDR3: CASSQKARETQYF
D: TRBD1; J: TRBJ2-2; size: once; V: TRBV29-1; DNA: TGCAGCGTCCACTTAGACAGGGCCGGGGAGCTGTTTTTT; CDR3: CSVHLDRAGELFF
D: .; J: TRBJ1-2; size: .; V: TRBV9; DNA: TGTGCCAGCAGCTTCGGACGTGATGGCTACACCTTC; CDR3: CASSFGRDGYTF
D: TRBD1; J: TRBJ2-7; size: .; V: TRBV18; DNA: TGTGCCAGCTCCAACCAAAGACAGGGGTACGAGCAGTACTTC; CDR3: CASSNQRQGYEQYF
D: TRBD1; J: TRBJ1-5; size: medium-sized; V: TRBV28; DNA: TGTGCCAGCGGATTAGGGGGCCTAAGCAATCAGCCCCAGCATTTT; CDR3: CASGLGGLSNQPQHF
D: TRBD1; J: TRBJ1-1; size: .; V: TRBV11-3; DNA: TGTGCCAGCAGCTCAATACGACAGGGCTGGACTGAAGCTTTCTTT; CDR3: CASSSIRQGWTEAFF
D: .; J: TRBJ1-2; size: few; V: TRBV6-7; DNA: TGTGCCAGCAGTCCTTACTATGGCTACACCTTC; CDR3: CASSPYYGYTF
D: .; J: TRBJ2-1; size: .; V: TRBV6-8; DNA: TGTGCCAGCAGTTACCCATCGACCTACAATGAGCAGTTCTTC; CDR3: CASSYPSTYNEQFF
D: .; J: TRBJ2-5; size: .; V: TRBV19; DNA: TGTGCCAGTAGTAGAGCGCTCCAAGAGACCCAGTACTTC; CDR3: CASSRALQETQYF
D: TRBD1; J: TRBJ2-3; size: large; V: TRBV9; DNA: TGTGCCAGCAGCTCCAGGACAGGGGGCATCACAGATACGCAGTATTTT; CDR3: CASSSRTGGITDTQYF
D: TRBD2; J: TRBJ2-3; size: .; V: TRBV11-3; DNA: TGTGCCAGCAGCTCCCTAGCGGGAGGTAGTGATACGCAGTATTTT; CDR3: CASSSLAGGSDTQYF
D: .; J: TRBJ1-1; size: .; V: TRBV4-1; DNA: TGCGCCAGCAGCTTCCGGGAGGGACAGAACACTGAAGCTTTCTTT; CDR3: CASSFREGQNTEAFF
D: .; J: TRBJ2-7; size: large; V: TRBV28; DNA: TGTGCCAGCAGTTTAGAGGGGGGCGAGCAGTACTTC; CDR3: CASSLEGGEQYF
D: .; J: TRBJ1-5; size: .; V: TRBV19; DNA: TGTGCCAGTAGTAACCTAGGGGCTCAGCCCCAGCATTTT; CDR3: CASSNLGAQPQHF
D: .; J: TRBJ1-1; size: large; V: TRBV6-8; DNA: TGTGCCAGCAGTACAGGGTGGAACACTGAAGCTTTCTTT; CDR3: CASSTGWNTEAFF
D: TRBD1; J: TRBJ2-7; size: .; V: TRBV7-6; DNA: TGTGCCAGCAGTGTGGGACAGGGGGCTTACGAGCAGTACTTC; CDR3: CASSVGQGAYEQYF
D: .; J: TRBJ2-7; size: few; V: TRBV2; DNA: TGTGCCAGCAGACCTTCCCGGGATTACTACGAGCAGTACTTC; CDR3: CASRPSRDYYEQYF
D: TRBD2; J: TRBJ2-3; size: few; V: TRBV11-3; DNA: TGTGCCAGCAGCTTGGCGGGGAGAGGGACTAGCGGGAGTAAAACAGATACGCAGTATTTT; CDR3: CASSLAGRGTSGSKTDTQYF
D: TRBD2; J: TRBJ2-3; size: once; V: TRBV29-1; DNA: TGCAGCGTTGAGGGACTAGCGAACACAGATACGCAGTATTTT; CDR3: CSVEGLANTDTQYF
D: .; J: TRBJ2-1; size: medium-sized; V: TRBV11-3; DNA: TGTGCCAGCAGCGTATCGGTAAGCTCCTACAATGAGCAGTTCTTC; CDR3: CASSVSVSSYNEQFF
D: .; J: TRBJ1-2; size: .; V: TRBV11-3; DNA: TGTGCCAGCACCTGGCTTATACAGCTTCCTAAGGATGGCTACACCTTC; CDR3: CASTWLIQLPKDGYTF
D: .; J: TRBJ1-4; size: few; V: TRBV19; DNA: TGTGCCAGTAGTATGGGAGGGCTGACGGATGAAAAACTGTTTTTT; CDR3: CASSMGGLTDEKLFF